The TCR beta chain described here comes from a study of blood T cell repertoires in COVID-19. Whole-study context: T cells, B-cell-depleted T cells, or PBMCs provided the cDNA or gDNA that served as material.

CDR3 size: 14 residues. Trimming stripped 4 bases from V and 5 bases from J, with 14 bases between. Germline loops: CDR1 SGHRS, CDR2 YFSETQ. Using immunoSEQ multiplex PCR, the repertoire was profiled, and TCRdb retains in-frame clones only, with some absent. The table includes around 320,000 clones, roughly 90% detected once. The receptor comes from a man younger than 30 with active or convalescent COVID-19. The sample was peripheral blood. The chain has TRBV5-1 and TRBJ2-3; D possibly corresponds to TRBD2 (5 bases). CDR3 protein: CASSPIGELDTQYF. CDR3 DNA: TGCGCCAGCAGCCCAATCGGGGAACTAGATACGCAGTATTTT.